Here is one TCR beta chain with its context. Its specificity is unknown. This specimen comes from a study of yellow fever vaccine responses in identical twins. Study outcomes and limitations: In identical twins, vaccine T cell responses appeared partly shared and partly individual.

Trimming removed 5 bases from V and 5 bases from J, with 13 bases in between. The CDR3 runs to 13 residues. Germline V gene lookup returns CDR1 SNHLY and CDR2 FYNNEI. TCRdb re-derived calls from the RT-PCR reads in MiXCR, one entry per CDR3 protein. The profile shows approximately 20,000 distinct CDR3 sequences, approximately 70% of them singletons. The sequence derives from a woman under 30 who received the yellow fever vaccine. Source: T cells from blood (PBMCs), unsorted or a sorted subset (not recorded which), taken before or after yellow fever vaccination (not recorded which). This chain links TRBV2 with TRBJ2-7; D could derive from TRBD1 or TRBD2 (5 bases each). The CDR3 sequence: CASSPPWGNEQYF. The CDR3 DNA sequence: TGTGCCAGCAGTCCCCCCTGGGGGAACGAGCAGTACTTC.